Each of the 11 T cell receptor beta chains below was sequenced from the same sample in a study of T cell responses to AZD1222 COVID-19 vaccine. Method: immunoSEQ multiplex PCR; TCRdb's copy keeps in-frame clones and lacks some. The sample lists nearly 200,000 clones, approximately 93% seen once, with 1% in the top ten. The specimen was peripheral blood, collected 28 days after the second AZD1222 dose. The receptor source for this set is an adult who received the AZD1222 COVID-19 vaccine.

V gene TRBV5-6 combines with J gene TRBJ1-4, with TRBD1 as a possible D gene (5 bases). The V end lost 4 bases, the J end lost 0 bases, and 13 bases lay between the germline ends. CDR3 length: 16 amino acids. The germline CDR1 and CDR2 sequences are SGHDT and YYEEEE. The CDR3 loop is CASSPQPTATNEKLFF. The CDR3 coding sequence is TGTGCCAGCAGCCCACAACCGACAGCAACTAATGAAAAACTGTTTTTT.

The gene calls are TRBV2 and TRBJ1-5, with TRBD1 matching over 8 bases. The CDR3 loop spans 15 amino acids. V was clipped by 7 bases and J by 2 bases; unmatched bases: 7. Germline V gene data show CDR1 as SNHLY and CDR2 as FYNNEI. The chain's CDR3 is CASMPDRGRNQPQHF. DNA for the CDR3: TGTGCCAGCATGCCCGACAGGGGTCGCAATCAGCCCCAGCATTTT.

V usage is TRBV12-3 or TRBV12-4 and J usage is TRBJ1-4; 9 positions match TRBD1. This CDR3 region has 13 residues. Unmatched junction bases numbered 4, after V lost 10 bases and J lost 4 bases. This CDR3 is CAIADRGNEKLFF. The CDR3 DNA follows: TGTGCCATTGCGGACAGGGGTAATGAAAAACTGTTTTTT.

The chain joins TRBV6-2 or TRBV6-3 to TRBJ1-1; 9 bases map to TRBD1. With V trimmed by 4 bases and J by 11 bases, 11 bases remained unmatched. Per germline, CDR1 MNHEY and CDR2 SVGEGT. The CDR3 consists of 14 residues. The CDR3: CASSFRTGVSYAFF. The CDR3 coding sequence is TGTGCCAGCAGTTTCAGGACAGGGGTCTCCTACGCTTTCTTT.

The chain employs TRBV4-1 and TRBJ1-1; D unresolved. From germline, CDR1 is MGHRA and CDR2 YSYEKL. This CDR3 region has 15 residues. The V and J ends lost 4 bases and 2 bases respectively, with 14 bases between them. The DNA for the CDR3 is TGCGCCAGCAGCCCCCGACAAGGGATAAACACTGAAGCTTTCTTT. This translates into CASSPRQGINTEAFF.

The chain's CDR3 is CASSKSTEYYEQYF. CDR3 DNA sequence: TGTGCCAGCAGCAAAAGTACAGAATACTACGAGCAGTACTTC. V and J are TRBV5-4 and TRBJ2-7; D uncertain. The V end was cut by 4 bases, the J end by 3 bases, with 14 bases between. Germline-derived CDR1 and CDR2 are SGHNT and YYREEE (reference sequence). CDR3 length: 14 amino acids. Full variable domain (missing parts from reference TRBV5-4 and TRBJ2-7): ETGVTQSPTHLIKTRGQQVTLRCSSQSGHNTVSWYQQALGQGPQFIFQYYREEENGRGNFPPRFSGLQFPNYSSELNVNALELDDSALYLCASSKSTEYYEQYFGPGTRLTVT.

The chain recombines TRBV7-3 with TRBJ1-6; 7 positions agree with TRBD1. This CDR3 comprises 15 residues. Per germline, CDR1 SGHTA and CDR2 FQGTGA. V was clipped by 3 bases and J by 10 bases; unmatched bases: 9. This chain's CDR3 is CASSFGGGQRSPLHF. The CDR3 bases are TGTGCCAGCAGCTTCGGAGGGGGCCAACGATCACCCCTCCACTTT.

CDR3 nucleotide sequence: TGTGCCATCAGTAAGACCGGGACGCAGGGGACTGAAGCTTTCTTT. Amino acids: CAISKTGTQGTEAFF. The V gene is TRBV10-3, the J gene TRBJ1-1; D is possibly TRBD1 (6 bases). This CDR3 is 15 amino acids long. V lost 5 bases to trimming and J lost 5 bases, with 18 bases between them. The germline V gene has CDR1 ENHRY and CDR2 SYGVKD.

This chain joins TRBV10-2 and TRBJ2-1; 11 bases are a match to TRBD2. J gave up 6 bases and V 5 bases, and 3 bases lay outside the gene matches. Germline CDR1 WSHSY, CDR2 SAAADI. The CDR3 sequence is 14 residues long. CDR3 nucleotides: TGCGCCAGCAGTACTAGCGGGGGACCCAATGAGCAGTTCTTC. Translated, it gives CASSTSGGPNEQFF.

The CDR3 here is CASKSDSQPQHF. CDR3 nucleotides: TGTGCCAGCAAATCAGATAGTCAGCCCCAGCATTTT. The chain employs TRBV2 and TRBJ1-5; D not resolved. CDR3 size: 12 residues. Trimming cost V 7 bases and J 6 bases, with 10 bases left between them. In germline, CDR1 is SNHLY, CDR2 FYNNEI.

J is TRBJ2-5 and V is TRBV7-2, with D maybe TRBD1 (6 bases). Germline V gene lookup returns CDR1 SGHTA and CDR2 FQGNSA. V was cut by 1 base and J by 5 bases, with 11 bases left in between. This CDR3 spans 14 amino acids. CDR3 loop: CASSLGRGAETQYF. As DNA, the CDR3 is TGTGCCAGCAGCTTAGGCAGGGGCGCGGAGACCCAGTACTTC.